Below, one TCR beta chain is given with its context. These data belong to a study of shared clonotypes between healthy human individuals. Only in-frame clones appear in the TCRdb table, and some are missing; sequencing was by immunoSEQ multiplex PCR. The sample consists of about 2 million clones, 85% to 95% of them appearing once. The source is a man aged 18 to 29 in good health. Sequencing used naive CD4+ T cells sorted from blood. Documented subset: CD45RA+ positively selected.

The CDR3 is CAISEGVGLGNEQFF. DNA of the CDR3: TGTGCCATCAGTGAGGGCGTGGGGTTGGGGAATGAGCAGTTCTTC. This rearrangement joins TRBV10-3 to TRBJ2-1; unclear D gene. Trimming pared 2 bases from V and 7 bases from J, leaving 15 bases between. This CDR3 is 15 amino acids long. Germline V gives CDR1 ENHRY, CDR2 SYGVKD.